This T cell receptor (beta chain) was sequenced for a study of patients and donors after allogeneic stem cell transplantation. The germline CDR1 and CDR2 sequences are SEHNR and FQNEAQ (reference sequence). V was clipped by 2 bases and J by 6 bases, with 8 bases between them. The CDR3 has 12 residues. TCRdb recomputed calls from the RT-PCR reads with MiXCR, one row per CDR3 protein. In the table there are about 960,000 distinct CDR3 sequences, about 20% of which are singletons. What was sequenced was blood, either unsorted or a sorted T cell fraction (not recorded which). This receptor was obtained from a human donor who was either an allogeneic HSCT recipient or a stem cell or donor lymphocyte infusion donor (not recorded which). It is not recorded whose cells these are; they may come from a transplant donor. The chain uses TRBV7-9 and TRBJ2-7; no reliable D call. The CDR3 bases are TGTGCCAGCAGCTTAAATCAGGTCGAGCAGTACTTC. The encoded protein is CASSLNQVEQYF.